The TCR beta chain described here comes from a study of CD8 T cells in Susac syndrome. As for the study in general: Blood was drawn from patients with Susac syndrome. At that point, they were therapy-naive, on corticosteroids, or on intravenous immunoglobulin alone.

In the case of this clonotype: Its antigen is still unknown.

From blood CD8+ and CD4+ T cells, the TCR beta chain was sequenced. V was pared by 2 bases and J by 7 bases, with 8 bases of the junction left unmatched. Germline CDR1 reads SGHVS; CDR2 reads FNYEAQ. This CDR3 is built from 15 residues. Study conclusions and caveats: The total CD8+ repertoires contained roughly 15 Susac-specific public clones, and the CD8+ TEMRA repertoires contained four to six.

cDNA came from around 0.5 to 1 ug RNA primed by random hexamers. TCRdb ran MiXCR on the immunoSEQ multiplex PCR reads and lists one entry per CDR3 protein. In the table there are approximately 190,000 distinct CDR3 sequences, just under 95% of which are singletons. The clonotype originates from a human donor with Susac syndrome. V and J are TRBV7-6 and TRBJ2-7; 10 bases line up with TRBD1. Source material: CD8+ T cells from PBMCs. CDR3 loop: CASSLSGQGNWEQYF. The DNA for the CDR3 is TGTGCCAGCAGCTTATCGGGACAGGGGAATTGGGAGCAGTACTTC.